This TCR beta chain was retrieved from a study of immune heterogeneity within non-small cell lung tumors. The study, taken as a whole, reports: For local T-cell clonality, the correlation with local tumor mutational burden was moderate but significant (R approximately 0.31).

The V gene lost 4 bases and the J gene lost 0 bases, with 1 base spanning the gap. This CDR3 has 12 amino acids. CDR1 MDHEN and CDR2 SYDVKM come from the germline V gene. This clonotype ranks as large. Its cognate antigen is unknown. It was a multiplex PCR that amplified TCR beta CDR3, with 32 V and 13 J primers. TCRdb fed the multiplex PCR reads into MiXCR, producing one record per CDR3 protein. The sample lists 9,000 to 13,000 distinct CDR3 sequences, around a quarter seen once, with 27% in the top ten. Genomic DNA from bulk tumor acted as the template, and 450 to 700 ng was loaded per sample. Taken during surgery, several biopsies per primary tumor were spaced as far apart as possible within the tumor mass. With untreated, newly diagnosed non-small cell lung cancer, the patients went on to undergo curative surgery.

Sequenced input: lung tumor tissue. The source is a woman in her forties or fifties with non-small cell lung cancer. The chain couples TRBV28 to TRBJ1-5; D not certain. The CDR3: CASSYSNQPQHF. CDR3 DNA sequence: TGTGCCAGCAGTTATAGCAATCAGCCCCAGCATTTT.